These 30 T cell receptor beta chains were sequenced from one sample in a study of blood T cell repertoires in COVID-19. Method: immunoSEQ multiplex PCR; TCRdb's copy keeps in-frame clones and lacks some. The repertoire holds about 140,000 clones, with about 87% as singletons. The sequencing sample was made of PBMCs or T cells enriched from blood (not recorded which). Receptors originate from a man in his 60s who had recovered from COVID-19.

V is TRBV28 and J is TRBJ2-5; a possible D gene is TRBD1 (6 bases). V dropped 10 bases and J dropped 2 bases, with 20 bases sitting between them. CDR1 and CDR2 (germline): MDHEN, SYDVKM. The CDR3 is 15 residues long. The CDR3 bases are TGTGCCATCGCCCTTCAGGGGACCATGCAAGAGACCCAGTACTTC. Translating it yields CAIALQGTMQETQYF.

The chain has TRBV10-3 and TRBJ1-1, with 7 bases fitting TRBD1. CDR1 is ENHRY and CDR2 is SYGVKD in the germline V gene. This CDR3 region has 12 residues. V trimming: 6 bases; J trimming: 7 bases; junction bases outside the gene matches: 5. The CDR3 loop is CAIRGTAVEAFF. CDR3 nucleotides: TGTGCCATCAGGGGGACAGCCGTTGAAGCTTTCTTT.

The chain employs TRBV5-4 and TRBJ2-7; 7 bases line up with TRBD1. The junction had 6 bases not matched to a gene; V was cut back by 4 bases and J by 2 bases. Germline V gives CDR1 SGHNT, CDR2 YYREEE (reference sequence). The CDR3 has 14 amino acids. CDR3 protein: CASSLDRITYEQYF. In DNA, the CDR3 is TGTGCCAGCAGCCTGGACAGGATCACCTACGAGCAGTACTTC.

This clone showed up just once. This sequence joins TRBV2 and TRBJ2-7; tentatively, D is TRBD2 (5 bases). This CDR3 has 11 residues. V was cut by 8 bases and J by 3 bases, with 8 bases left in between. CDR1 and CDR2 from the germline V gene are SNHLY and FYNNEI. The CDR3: CASARGYEQYF. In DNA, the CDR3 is TGTGCCAGCGCACGGGGCTACGAGCAGTACTTC.

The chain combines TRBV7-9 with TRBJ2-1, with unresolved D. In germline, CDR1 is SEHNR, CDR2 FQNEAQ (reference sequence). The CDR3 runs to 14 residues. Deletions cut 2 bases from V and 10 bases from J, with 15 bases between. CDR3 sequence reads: CASSLLRGSLEQFF. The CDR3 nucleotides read TGTGCCAGCAGCTTACTACGAGGTTCCCTAGAGCAGTTCTTC.

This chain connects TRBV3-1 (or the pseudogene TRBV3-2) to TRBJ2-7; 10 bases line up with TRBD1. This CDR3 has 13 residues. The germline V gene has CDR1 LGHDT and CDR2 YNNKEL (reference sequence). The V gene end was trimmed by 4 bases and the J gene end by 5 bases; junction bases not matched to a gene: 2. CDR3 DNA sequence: TGTGCCAGCAGCCGACAGGGGGCCAACGAGCAGTACTTC. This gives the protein CASSRQGANEQYF.

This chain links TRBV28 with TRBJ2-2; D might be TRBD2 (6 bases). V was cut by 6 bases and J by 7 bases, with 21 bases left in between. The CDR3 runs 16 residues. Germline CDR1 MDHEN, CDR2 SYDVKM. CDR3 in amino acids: CASRSRGTALGGELFF. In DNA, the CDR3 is TGTGCCAGCAGGTCCCGGGGGACTGCCTTGGGCGGGGAGCTGTTTTTT.

This CDR3 is CASSDLSYEQYF. Written as DNA, the CDR3 is TGTGCCAGCAGTGATCTCTCCTACGAGCAGTACTTC. The rearrangement links TRBV2 to TRBJ2-7, with D unclear. V shed 3 bases and J shed 0 bases, with 3 bases lying between them. The CDR3 spans 12 residues. Germline V gene data show CDR1 as SNHLY and CDR2 as FYNNEI.

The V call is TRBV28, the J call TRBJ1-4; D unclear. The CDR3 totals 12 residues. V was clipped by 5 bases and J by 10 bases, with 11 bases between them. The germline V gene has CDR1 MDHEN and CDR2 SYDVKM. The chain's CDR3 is CASSPPEAKLFF. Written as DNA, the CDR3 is TGTGCCAGCAGTCCCCCGGAGGCAAAACTGTTTTTT.

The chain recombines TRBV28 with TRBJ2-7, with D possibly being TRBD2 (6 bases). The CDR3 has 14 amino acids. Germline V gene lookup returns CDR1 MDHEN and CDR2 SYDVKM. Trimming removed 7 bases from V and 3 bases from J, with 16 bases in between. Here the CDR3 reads CASNAVGRFYEQYF. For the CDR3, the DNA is TGTGCCAGCAACGCCGTGGGGAGGTTCTACGAGCAGTACTTC.

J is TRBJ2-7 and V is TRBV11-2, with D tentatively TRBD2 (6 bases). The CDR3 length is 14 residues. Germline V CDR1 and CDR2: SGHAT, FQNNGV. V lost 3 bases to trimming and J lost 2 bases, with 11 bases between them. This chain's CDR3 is CASSFRAGTYEQYF. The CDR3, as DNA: TGTGCCAGCAGCTTTCGGGCGGGGACCTACGAGCAGTACTTC.

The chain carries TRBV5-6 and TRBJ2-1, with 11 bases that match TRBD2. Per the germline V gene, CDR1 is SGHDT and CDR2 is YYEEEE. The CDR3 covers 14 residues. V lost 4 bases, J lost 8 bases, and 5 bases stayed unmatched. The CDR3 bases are TGTGCCAGCAGCAGTAGCGGGGGGGCCGATGAGCAGTTCTTC. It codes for CASSSSGGADEQFF. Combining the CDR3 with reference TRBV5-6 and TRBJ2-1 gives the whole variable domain DAGVTQSPTHLIKTRGQQVTLRCSPKSGHDTVSWYQQALGQGPQFIFQYYEEEERQRGNFPDRFSGHQFPNYSSELNVNALLLGDSALYLCASSSSGGADEQFFGPGTRLTVL.

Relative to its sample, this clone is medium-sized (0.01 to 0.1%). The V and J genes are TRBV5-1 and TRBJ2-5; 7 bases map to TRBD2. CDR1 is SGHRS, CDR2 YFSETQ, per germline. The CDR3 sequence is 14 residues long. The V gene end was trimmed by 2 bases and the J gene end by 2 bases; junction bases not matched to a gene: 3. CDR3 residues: CASSLSGVQETQYF. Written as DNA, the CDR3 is TGCGCCAGCAGCTTAAGCGGGGTTCAAGAGACCCAGTACTTC. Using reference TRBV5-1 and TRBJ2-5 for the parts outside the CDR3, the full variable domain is KAGVTQTPRYLIKTRGQQVTLSCSPISGHRSVSWYQQTPGQGLQFLFEYFSETQRNKGNFPGRFSGRQFSNSRSEMNVSTLELGDSALYLCASSLSGVQETQYFGPGTRLLVL.

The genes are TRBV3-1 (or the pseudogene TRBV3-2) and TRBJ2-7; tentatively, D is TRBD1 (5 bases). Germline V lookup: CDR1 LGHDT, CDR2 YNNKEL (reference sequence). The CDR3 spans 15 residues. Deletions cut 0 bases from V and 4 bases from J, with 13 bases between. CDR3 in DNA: TGTGCCAGCAGCCAAGATGGGGCATTTGGGTACGAGCAGTACTTC. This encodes CASSQDGAFGYEQYF.

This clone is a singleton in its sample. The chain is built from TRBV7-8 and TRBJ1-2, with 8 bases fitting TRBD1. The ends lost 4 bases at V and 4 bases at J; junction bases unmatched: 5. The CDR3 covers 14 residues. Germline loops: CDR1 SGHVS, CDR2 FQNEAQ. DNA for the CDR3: TGTGCCAGCAGCTCACGAACAGGGGGCTATGGCTACACCTTC. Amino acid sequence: CASSSRTGGYGYTF.

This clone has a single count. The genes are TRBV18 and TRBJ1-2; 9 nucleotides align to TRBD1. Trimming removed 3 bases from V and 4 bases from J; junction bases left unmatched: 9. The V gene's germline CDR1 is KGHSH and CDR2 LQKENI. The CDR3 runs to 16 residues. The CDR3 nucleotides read TGTGCCAGCTCACCGTCCCGGGACAGGGAGGGCTATGGCTACACCTTC. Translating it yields CASSPSRDREGYGYTF.

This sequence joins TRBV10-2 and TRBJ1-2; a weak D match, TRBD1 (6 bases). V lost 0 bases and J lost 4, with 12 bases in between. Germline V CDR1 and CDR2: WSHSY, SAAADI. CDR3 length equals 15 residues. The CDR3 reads CASSESQGRVYGYTF. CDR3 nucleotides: TGCGCCAGCAGTGAGTCACAGGGTCGGGTCTATGGCTACACCTTC.

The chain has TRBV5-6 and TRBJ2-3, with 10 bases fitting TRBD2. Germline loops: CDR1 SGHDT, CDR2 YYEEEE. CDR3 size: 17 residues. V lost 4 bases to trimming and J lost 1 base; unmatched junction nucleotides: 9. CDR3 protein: CASSLLGSGGGTDTQYF. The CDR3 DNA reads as TGTGCCAGCAGCCTCTTGGGGAGCGGGGGGGGCACAGATACGCAGTATTTT.

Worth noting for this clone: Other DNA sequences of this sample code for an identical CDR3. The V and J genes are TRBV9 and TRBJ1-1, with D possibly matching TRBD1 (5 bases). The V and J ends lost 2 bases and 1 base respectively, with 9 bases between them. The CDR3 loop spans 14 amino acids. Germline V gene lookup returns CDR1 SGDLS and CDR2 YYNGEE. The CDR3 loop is CASSVVGGNTEAFF. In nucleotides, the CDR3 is TGTGCCAGCAGCGTGGTCGGGGGGAACACTGAAGCTTTCTTT.

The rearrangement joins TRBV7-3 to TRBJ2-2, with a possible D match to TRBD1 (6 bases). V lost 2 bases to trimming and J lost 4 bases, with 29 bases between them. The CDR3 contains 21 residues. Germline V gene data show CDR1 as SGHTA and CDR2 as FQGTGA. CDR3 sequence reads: CASSLVFGGYSPVSVTGELFF. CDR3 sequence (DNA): TGTGCCAGCAGCTTAGTATTTGGGGGCTACTCTCCTGTGTCGGTCACCGGGGAGCTGTTTTTT.

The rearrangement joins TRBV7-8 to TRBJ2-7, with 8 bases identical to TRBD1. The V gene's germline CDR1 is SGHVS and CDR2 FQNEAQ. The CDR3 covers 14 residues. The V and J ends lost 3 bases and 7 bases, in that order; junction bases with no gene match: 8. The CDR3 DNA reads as TGTGCCAGCAGCTTTCACCAGGGGGCGTATGAGCAGTACTTC. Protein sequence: CASSFHQGAYEQYF.

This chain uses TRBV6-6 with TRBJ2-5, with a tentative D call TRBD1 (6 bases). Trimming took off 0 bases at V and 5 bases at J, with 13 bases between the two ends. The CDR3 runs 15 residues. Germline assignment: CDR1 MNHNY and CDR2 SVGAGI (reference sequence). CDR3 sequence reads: CASSYSPRGMETQYF. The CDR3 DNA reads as TGTGCCAGCAGTTACTCACCCAGGGGCATGGAGACCCAGTACTTC.

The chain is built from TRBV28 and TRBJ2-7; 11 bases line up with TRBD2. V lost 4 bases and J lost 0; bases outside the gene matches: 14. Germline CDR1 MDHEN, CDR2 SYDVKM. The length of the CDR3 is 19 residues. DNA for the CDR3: TGTGCCAGCAGTTCTCTAGGACTAGCGGGTACCCTAAGCTCCTACGAGCAGTACTTC. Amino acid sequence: CASSSLGLAGTLSSYEQYF.

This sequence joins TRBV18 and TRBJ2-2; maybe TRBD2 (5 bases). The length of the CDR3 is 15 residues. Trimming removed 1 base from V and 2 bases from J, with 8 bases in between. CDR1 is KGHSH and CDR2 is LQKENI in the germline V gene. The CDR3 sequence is CASSPREINTGELFF. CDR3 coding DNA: TGTGCCAGCTCACCACGGGAGATTAACACCGGGGAGCTGTTTTTT.

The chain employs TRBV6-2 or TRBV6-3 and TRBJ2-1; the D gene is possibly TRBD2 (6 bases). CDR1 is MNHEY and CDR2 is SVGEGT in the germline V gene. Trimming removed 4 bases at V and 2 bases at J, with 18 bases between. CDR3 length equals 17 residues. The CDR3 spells CASSSPLGRGTYNEQFF. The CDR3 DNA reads TGTGCCAGCAGTTCCCCACTAGGGCGGGGAACCTACAATGAGCAGTTCTTC.

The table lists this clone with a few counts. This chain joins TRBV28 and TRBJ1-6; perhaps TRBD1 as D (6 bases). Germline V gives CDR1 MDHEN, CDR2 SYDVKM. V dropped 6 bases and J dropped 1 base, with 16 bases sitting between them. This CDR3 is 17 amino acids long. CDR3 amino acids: CASSETWQGSYNSPLHF. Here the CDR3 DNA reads TGTGCCAGCAGCGAAACCTGGCAGGGGTCCTATAATTCACCCCTCCACTTT.

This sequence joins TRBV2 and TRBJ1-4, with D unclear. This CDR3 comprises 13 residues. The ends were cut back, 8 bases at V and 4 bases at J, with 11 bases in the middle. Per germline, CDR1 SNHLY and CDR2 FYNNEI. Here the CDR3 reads CASGGEYNEKLFF. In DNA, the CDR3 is TGTGCCAGCGGTGGAGAATATAATGAAAAACTGTTTTTT.

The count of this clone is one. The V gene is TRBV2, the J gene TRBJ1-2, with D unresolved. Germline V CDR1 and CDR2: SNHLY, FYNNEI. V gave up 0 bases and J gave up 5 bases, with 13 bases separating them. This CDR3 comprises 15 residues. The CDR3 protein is CASSEALAGPYGYTF. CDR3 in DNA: TGTGCCAGCAGTGAAGCCTTGGCAGGCCCGTATGGCTACACCTTC.

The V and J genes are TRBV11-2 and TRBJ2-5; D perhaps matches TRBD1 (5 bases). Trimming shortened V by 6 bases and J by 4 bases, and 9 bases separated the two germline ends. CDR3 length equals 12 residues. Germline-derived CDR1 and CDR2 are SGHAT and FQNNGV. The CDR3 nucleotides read TGTGCCAGCAGAAGGGGTTCAGAGACCCAGTACTTC. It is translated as CASRRGSETQYF.

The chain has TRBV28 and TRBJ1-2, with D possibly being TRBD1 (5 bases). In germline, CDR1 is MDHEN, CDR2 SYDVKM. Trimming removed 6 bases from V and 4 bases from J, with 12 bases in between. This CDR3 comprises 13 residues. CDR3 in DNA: TGTGCCAGCAGGGAATCCGGGGGCTATGGCTACACCTTC. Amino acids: CASRESGGYGYTF.